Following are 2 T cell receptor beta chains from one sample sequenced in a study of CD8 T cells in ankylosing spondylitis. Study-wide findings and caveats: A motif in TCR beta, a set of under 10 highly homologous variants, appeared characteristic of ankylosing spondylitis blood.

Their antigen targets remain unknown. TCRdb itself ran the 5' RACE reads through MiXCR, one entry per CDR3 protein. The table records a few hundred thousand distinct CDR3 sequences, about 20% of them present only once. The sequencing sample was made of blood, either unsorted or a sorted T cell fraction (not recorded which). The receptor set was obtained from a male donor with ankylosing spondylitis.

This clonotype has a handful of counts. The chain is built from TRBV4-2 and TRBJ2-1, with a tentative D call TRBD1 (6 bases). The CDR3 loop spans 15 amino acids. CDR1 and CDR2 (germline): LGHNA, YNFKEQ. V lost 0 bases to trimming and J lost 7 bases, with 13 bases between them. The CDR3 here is CASSQEDSYLNEQFF. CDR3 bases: TGTGCCAGCAGCCAAGAGGACAGCTATCTGAATGAGCAGTTCTTC.

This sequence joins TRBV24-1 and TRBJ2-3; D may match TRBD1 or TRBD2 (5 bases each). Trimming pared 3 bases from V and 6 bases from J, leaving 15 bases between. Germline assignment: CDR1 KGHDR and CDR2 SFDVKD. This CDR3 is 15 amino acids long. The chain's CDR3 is CATSDPGAPRDTQYF. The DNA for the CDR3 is TGTGCCACCAGTGATCCCGGGGCCCCCCGGGATACGCAGTATTTT.